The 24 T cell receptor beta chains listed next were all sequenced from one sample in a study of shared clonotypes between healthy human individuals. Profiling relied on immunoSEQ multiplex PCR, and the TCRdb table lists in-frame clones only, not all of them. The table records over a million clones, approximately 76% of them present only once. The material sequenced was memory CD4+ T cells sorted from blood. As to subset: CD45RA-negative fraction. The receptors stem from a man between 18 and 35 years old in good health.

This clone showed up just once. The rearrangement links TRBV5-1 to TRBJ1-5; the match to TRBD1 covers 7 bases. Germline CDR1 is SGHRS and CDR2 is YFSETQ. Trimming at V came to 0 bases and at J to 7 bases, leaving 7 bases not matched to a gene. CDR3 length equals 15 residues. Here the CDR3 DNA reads TGCGCCAGCAGCTTGGAGGGTAGGGGGCGGCAGCCCCAGCATTTT. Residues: CASSLEGRGRQPQHF. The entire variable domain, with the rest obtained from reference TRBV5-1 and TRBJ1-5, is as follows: KAGVTQTPRYLIKTRGQQVTLSCSPISGHRSVSWYQQTPGQGLQFLFEYFSETQRNKGNFPGRFSGRQFSNSRSEMNVSTLELGDSALYLCASSLEGRGRQPQHFGDGTRLSIL.

The CDR3 reads CASSKRTVQETGELFF. The DNA of the CDR3 is TGTGCCAGTAGTAAGAGGACGGTACAGGAAACCGGGGAGCTGTTTTTT. This chain connects TRBV19 to TRBJ2-2; a weak D match, TRBD1 (5 bases). Germline values: CDR1 LNHDA, CDR2 SQIVND (reference sequence). With 4 bases removed from V and 5 bases from J, the gap between germline ends came to 17 bases. The CDR3 runs 16 residues.

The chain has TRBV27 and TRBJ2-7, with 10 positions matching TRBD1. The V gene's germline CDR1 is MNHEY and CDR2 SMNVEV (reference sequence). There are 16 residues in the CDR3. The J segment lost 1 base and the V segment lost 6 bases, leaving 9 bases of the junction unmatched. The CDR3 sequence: CASRGLGTGDSYEQYF. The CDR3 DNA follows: TGTGCCAGCAGGGGCCTTGGGACAGGGGATTCCTACGAGCAGTACTTC.

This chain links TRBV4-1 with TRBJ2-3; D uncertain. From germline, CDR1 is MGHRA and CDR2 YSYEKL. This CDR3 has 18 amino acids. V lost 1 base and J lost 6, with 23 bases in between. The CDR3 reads CASSQVLKTAAFVDTQYF. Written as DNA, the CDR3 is TGCGCCAGCAGCCAAGTCCTAAAAACGGCCGCGTTCGTGGATACGCAGTATTTT.

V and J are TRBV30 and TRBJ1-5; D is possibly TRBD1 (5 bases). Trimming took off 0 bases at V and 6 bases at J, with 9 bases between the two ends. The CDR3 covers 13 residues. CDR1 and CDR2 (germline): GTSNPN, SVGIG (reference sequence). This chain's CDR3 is CAWSVSGRQPQHF. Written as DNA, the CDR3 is TGTGCCTGGAGTGTCTCGGGGCGTCAGCCCCAGCATTTT.

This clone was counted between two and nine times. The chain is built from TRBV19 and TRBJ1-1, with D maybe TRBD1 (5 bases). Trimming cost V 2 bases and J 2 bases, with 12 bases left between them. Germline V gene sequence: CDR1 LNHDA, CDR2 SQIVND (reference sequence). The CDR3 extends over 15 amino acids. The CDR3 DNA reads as TGTGCCAGTAGTATATTTTTCGGGGGTAACACTGAAGCTTTCTTT. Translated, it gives CASSIFFGGNTEAFF.

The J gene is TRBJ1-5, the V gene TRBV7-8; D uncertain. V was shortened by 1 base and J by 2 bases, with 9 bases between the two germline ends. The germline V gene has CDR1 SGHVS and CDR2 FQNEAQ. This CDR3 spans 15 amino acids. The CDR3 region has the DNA TGTGCCAGCAGCTTAGTAACAGATCGCAATCAGCCCCAGCATTTT. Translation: CASSLVTDRNQPQHF.

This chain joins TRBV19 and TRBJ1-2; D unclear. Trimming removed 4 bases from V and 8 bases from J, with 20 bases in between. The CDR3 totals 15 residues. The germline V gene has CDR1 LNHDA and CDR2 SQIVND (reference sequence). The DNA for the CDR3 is TGTGCCAGTAGTACCCCGATGGGTATCCGGGGAGGCTACACCTTC. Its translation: CASSTPMGIRGGYTF.

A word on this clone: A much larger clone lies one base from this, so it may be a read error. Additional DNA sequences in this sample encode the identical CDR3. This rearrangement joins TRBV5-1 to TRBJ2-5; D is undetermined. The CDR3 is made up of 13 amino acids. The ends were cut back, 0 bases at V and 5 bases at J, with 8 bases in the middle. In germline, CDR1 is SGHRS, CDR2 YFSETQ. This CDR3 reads CASSLGVGETQYF. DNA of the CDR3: TGCGCCAGCAGCTTGGGGGTAGGGGAGACCCAGTACTTC.

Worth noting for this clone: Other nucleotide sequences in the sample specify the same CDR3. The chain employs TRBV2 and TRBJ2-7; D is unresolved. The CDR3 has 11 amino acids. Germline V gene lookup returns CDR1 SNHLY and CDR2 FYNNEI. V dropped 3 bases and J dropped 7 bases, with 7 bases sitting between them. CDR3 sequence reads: CASSEGFEQYF. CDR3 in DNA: TGTGCCAGCAGTGAGGGATTTGAGCAGTACTTC. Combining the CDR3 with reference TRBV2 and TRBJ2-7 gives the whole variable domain EPEVTQTPSHQVTQMGQEVILRCVPISNHLYFYWYRQILGQKVEFLVSFYNNEISEKSEIFDDQFSVERPDGSNFTLKIRSTKLEDSAMYFCASSEGFEQYFGPGTRLTVT.

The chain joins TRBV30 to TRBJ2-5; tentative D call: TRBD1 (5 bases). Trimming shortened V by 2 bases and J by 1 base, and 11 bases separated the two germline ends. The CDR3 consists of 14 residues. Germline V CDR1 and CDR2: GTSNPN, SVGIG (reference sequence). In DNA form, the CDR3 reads TGTGCCTGGAGTTTAAGCAGGGCCCAAGAGACCCAGTACTTC. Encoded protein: CAWSLSRAQETQYF.

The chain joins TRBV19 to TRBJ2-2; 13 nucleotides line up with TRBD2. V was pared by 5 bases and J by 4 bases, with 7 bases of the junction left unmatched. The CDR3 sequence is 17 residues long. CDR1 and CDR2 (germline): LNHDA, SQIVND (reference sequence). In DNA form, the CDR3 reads TGTGCCAGTAGTTTTATCGGGACTAGCGGGACCACCGGGGAGCTGTTTTTT. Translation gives CASSFIGTSGTTGELFF. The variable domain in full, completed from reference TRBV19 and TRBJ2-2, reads DGGITQSPKYLFRKEGQNVTLSCEQNLNHDAMYWYRQDPGQGLRLIYYSQIVNDFQKGDIAEGYSVSREKKESFPLTVTSAQKNPTAFYLCASSFIGTSGTTGELFFGEGSRLTVL.

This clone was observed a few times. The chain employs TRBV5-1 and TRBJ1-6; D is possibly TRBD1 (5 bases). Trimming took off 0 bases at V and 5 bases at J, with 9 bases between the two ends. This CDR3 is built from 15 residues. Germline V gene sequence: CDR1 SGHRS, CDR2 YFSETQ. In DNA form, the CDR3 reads TGCGCCAGCAGCTTGGTGGCAGGGAATAATTCACCCCTCCACTTT. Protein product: CASSLVAGNNSPLHF. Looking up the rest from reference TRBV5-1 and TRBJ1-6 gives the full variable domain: KAGVTQTPRYLIKTRGQQVTLSCSPISGHRSVSWYQQTPGQGLQFLFEYFSETQRNKGNFPGRFSGRQFSNSRSEMNVSTLELGDSALYLCASSLVAGNNSPLHFGNGTRLTVT.

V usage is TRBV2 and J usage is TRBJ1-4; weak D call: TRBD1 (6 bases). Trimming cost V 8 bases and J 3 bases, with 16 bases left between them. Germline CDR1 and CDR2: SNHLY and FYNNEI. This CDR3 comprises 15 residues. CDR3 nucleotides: TGTGCCAGCGGTGGGGGGCGGTATGCTAATGAAAAACTGTTTTTT. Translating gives CASGGGRYANEKLFF.

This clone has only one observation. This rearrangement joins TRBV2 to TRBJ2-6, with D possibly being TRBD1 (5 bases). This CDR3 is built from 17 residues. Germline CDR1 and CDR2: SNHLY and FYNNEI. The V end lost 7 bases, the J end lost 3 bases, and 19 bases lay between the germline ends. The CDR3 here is CASMRQPMVGGANVLTF. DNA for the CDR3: TGTGCCAGCATGCGACAGCCGATGGTCGGTGGGGCCAACGTCCTGACTTTC.

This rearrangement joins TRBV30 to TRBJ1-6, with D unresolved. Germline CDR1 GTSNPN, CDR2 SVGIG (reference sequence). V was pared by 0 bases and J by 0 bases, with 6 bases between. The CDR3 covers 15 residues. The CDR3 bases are TGTGCCTGGAGTGTATCGGGCTCCTATAATTCACCCCTCCACTTT. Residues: CAWSVSGSYNSPLHF.

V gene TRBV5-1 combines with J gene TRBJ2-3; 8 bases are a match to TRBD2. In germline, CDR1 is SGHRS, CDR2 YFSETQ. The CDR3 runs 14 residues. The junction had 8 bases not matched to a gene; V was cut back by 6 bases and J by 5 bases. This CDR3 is CASMGGTSGDTQYF. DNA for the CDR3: TGCGCCAGCATGGGGGGCACTAGCGGAGATACGCAGTATTTT.

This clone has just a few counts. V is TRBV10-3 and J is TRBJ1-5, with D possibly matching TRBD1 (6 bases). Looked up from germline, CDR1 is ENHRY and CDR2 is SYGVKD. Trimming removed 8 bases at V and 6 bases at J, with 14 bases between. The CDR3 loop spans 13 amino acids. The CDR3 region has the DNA TGTGCCATCGGCGGGGGGGGCACTCAGCCCCAGCATTTT. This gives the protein CAIGGGGTQPQHF.

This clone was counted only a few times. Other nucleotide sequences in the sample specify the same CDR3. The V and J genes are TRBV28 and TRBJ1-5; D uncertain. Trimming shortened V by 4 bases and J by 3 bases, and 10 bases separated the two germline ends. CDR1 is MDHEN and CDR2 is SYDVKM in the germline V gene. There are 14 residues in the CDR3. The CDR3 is CASSSWRDNQPQHF. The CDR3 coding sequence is TGTGCCAGCAGTTCGTGGAGGGACAATCAGCCCCAGCATTTT.

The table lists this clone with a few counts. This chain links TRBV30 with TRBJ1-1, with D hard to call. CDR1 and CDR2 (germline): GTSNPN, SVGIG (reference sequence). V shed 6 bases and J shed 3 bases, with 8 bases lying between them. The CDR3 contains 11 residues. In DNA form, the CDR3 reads TGTGCCTGTAGGCCGGACACTGAAGCTTTCTTT. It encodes CACRPDTEAFF.

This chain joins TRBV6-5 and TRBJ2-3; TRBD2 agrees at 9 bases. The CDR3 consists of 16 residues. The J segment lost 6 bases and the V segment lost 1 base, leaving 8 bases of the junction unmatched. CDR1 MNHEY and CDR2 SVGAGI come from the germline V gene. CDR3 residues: CASSYLPGSGGDTQYF. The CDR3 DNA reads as TGTGCCAGCAGTTACTTGCCGGGAAGCGGGGGGGATACGCAGTATTTT.

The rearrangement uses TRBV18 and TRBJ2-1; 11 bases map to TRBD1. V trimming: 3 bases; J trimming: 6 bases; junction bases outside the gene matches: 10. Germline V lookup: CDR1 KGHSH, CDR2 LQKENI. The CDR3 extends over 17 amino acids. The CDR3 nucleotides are TGTGCCAGCTCACCGGCAGGACAGGGGGCGGCTACCAATGAGCAGTTCTTC. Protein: CASSPAGQGAATNEQFF.

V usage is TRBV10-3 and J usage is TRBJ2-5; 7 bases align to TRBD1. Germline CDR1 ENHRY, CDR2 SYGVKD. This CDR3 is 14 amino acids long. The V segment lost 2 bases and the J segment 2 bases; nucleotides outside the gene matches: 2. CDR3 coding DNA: TGTGCCATCAGTGAGAGACAGGGACAAGAGACCCAGTACTTC. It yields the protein CAISERQGQETQYF.

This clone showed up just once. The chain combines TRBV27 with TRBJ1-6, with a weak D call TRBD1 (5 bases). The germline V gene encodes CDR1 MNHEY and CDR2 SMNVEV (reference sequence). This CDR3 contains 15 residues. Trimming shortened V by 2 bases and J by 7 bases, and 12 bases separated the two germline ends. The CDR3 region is CASSLERGTNSPLHF. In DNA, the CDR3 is TGTGCCAGCAGTTTAGAGAGGGGCACCAATTCACCCCTCCACTTT.